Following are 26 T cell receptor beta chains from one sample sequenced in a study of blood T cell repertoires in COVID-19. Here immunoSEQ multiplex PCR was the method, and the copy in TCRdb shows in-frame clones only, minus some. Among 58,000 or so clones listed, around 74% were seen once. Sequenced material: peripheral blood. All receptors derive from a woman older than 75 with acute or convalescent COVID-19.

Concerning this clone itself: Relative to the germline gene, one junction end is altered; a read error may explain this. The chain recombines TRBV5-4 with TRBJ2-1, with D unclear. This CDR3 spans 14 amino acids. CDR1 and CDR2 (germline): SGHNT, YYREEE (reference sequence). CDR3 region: CASSLVSSYHEQFF. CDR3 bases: TGTGCCAGCAGCTTGGTCTCCTCCTACCATGAGCAGTTCTTC.

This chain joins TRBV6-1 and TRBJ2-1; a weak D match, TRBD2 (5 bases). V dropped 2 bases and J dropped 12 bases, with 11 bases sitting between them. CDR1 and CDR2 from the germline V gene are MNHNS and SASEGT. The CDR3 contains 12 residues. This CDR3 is CASSERVARQFF. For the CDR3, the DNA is TGTGCCAGCAGTGAAAGGGTAGCGCGGCAGTTCTTC.

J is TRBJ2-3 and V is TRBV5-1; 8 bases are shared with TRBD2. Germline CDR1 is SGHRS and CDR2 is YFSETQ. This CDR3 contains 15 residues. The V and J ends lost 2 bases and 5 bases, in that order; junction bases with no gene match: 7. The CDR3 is CASSFSGTRGDTQYF. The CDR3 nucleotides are TGCGCCAGCAGCTTCTCCGGGACTAGAGGAGATACGCAGTATTTT.

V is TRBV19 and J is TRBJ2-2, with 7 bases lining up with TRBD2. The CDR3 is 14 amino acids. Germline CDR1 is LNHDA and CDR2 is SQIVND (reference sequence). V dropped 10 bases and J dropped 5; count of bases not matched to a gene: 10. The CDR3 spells CATSRGVRTGELFF. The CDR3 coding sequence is TGTGCCACGAGTCGGGGGGTTCGGACCGGGGAGCTGTTTTTT.

The CDR3 sequence is CASSLGRGMNTEAFF. Here the CDR3 DNA reads TGTGCCAGCAGTTTGGGCAGGGGGATGAACACTGAAGCTTTCTTT. This chain links TRBV27 with TRBJ1-1; 7 positions match TRBD1. The CDR3 sequence is 15 residues long. The V and J ends lost 3 bases and 0 bases, in that order; junction bases with no gene match: 4. Per germline, CDR1 MNHEY and CDR2 SMNVEV (reference sequence).

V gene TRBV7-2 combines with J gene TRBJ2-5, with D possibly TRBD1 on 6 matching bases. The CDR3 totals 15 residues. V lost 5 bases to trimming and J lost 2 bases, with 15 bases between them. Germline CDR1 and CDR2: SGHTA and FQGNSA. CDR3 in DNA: TGTGCCAGCAGCCCTCGACAGGCCATTCAAGAGACCCAGTACTTC. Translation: CASSPRQAIQETQYF.

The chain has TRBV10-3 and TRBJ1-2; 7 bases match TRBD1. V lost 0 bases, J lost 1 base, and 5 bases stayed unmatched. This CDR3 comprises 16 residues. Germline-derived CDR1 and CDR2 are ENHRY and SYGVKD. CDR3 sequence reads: CAISESSGQRNYGYTF. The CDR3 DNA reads TGTGCCATCAGTGAGTCATCGGGACAGCGTAACTATGGCTACACCTTC.

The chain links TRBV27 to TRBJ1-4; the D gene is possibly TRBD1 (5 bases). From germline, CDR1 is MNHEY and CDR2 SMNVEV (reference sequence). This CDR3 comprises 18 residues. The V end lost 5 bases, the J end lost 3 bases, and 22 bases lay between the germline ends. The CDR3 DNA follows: TGTGCCAGCAGTAGCCGCGGGGGGTCTCGGTTTGCTAATGAAAAACTGTTTTTT. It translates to CASSSRGGSRFANEKLFF. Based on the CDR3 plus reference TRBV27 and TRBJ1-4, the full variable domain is EAQVTQNPRYLITVTGKKLTVTCSQNMNHEYMSWYRQDPGLGLRQIYYSMNVEVTDKGDVPEGYKVSRKEKRNFPLILESPSPNQTSLYFCASSSRGGSRFANEKLFFGSGTQLSVL.

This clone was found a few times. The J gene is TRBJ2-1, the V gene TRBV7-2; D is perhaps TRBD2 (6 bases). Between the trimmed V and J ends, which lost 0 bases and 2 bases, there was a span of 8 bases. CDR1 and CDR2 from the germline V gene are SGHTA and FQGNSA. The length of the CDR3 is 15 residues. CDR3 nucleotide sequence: TGTGCCAGCAGCTTAGCTAGCGGTCCCTACAATGAGCAGTTCTTC. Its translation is CASSLASGPYNEQFF.

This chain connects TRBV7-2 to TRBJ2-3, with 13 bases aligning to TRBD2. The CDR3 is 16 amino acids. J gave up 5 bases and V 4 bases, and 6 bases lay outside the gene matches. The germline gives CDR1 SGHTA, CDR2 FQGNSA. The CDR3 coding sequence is TGTGCCAGCAGCTCAAGACTAGCGGGAGGAGGAGATACGCAGTATTTT. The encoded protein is CASSSRLAGGGDTQYF. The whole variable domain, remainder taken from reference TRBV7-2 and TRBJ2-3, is GAGVSQSPSNKVTEKGKDVELRCDPISGHTALYWYRQSLGQGLEFLIYFQGNSAPDKSGLPSDRFSAERTGGSVSTLTIQRTQQEDSAVYLCASSSRLAGGGDTQYFGPGTRLTVL.

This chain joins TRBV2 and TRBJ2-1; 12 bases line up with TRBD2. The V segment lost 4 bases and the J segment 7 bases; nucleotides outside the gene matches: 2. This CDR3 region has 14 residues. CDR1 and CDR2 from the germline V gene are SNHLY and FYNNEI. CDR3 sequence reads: CASSALAGGNEQFF. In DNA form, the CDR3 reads TGTGCCAGCAGTGCGCTAGCGGGAGGGAATGAGCAGTTCTTC.

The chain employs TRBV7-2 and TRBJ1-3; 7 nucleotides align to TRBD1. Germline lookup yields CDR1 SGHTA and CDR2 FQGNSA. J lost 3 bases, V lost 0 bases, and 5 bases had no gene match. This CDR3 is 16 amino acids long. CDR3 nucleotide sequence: TGTGCCAGCAGCTTAGCGGCAGGGGGTCTTGGAAACACCATATATTTT. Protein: CASSLAAGGLGNTIYF.

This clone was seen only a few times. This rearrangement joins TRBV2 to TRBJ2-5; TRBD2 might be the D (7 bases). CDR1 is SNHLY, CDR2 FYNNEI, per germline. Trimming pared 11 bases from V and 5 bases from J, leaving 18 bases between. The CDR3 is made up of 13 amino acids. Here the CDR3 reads CAGRGGPPETQYF. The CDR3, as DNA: TGTGCCGGTAGGGGGGGGCCTCCGGAGACCCAGTACTTC.

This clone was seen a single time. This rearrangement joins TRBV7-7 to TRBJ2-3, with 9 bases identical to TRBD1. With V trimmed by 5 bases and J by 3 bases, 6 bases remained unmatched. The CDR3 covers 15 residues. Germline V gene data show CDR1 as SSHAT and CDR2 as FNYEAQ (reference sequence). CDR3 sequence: CASSTGTGRTDTQYF. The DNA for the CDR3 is TGTGCCAGCAGCACAGGGACAGGGAGGACAGATACGCAGTATTTT.

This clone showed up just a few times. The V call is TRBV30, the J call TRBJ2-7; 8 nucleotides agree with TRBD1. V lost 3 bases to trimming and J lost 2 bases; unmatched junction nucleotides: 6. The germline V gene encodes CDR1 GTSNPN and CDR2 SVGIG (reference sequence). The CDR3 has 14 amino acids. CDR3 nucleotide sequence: TGTGCCTGGAGCTGGACAGGGAACCCCTACGAGCAGTACTTC. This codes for CAWSWTGNPYEQYF.

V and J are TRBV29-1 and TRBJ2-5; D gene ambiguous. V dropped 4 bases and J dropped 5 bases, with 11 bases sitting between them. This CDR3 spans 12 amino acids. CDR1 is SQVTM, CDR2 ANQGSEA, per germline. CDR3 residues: CSVGGSAETQYF. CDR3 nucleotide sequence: TGCAGCGTTGGCGGTAGTGCGGAGACCCAGTACTTC. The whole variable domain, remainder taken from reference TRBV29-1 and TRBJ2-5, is SAVISQKPSRDICQRGTSLTIQCQVDSQVTMMFWYRQQPGQSLTLIATANQGSEATYESGFVIDKFPISRPNLTFSTLTVSNMSPEDSSIYLCSVGGSAETQYFGPGTRLLVL.

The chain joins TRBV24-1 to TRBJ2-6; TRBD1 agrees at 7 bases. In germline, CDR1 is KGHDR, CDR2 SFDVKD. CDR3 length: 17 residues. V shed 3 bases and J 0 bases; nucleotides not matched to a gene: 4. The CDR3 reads CATSDPDRASGANVLTF. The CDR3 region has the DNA TGTGCCACCAGTGATCCCGACAGGGCCTCTGGGGCCAACGTCCTGACTTTC.

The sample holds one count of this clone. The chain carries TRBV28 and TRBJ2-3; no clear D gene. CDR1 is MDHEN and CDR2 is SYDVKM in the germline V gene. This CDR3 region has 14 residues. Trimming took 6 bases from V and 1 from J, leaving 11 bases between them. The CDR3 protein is CASREEGGTDTQYF. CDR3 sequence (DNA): TGTGCCAGCAGAGAAGAAGGAGGCACAGATACGCAGTATTTT. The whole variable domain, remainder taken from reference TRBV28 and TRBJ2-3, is DVKVTQSSRYLVKRTGEKVFLECVQDMDHENMFWYRQDPGLGLRLIYFSYDVKMKEKGDIPEGYSVSREKKERFSLILESASTNQTSMYLCASREEGGTDTQYFGPGTRLTVL.

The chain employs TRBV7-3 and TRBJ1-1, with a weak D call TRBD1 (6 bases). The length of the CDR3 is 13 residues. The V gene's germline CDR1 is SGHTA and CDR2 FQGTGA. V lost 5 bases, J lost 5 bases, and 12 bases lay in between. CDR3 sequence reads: CASSGRGSTEAFF. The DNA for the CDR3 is TGTGCCAGCAGCGGCAGGGGTTCTACTGAAGCTTTCTTT.

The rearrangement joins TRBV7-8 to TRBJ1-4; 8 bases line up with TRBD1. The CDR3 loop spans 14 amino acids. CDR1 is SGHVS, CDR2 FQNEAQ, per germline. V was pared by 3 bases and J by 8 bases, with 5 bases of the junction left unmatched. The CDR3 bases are TGTGCCAGCAGCTTCCAGGGGGCGGACGAAAAACTGTTTTTT. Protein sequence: CASSFQGADEKLFF.

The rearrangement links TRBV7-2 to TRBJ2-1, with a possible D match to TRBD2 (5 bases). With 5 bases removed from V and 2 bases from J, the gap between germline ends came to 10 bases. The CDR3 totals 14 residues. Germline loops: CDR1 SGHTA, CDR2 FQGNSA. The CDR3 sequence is CASSMDSAYNEQFF. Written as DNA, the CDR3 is TGTGCCAGCAGCATGGATAGCGCCTACAATGAGCAGTTCTTC.

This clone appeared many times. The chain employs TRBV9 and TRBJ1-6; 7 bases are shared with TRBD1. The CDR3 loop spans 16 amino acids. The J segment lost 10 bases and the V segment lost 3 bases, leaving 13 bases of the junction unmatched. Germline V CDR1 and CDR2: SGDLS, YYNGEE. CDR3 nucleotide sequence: TGTGCCAGCAGCGCCCCCGAAACAGGGGAAGTCTCACCCCTCCACTTT. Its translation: CASSAPETGEVSPLHF. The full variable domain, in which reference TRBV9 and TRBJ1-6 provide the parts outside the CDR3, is DSGVTQTPKHLITATGQRVTLRCSPRSGDLSVYWYQQSLDQGLQFLIQYYNGEERAKGNILERFSAQQFPDLHSELNLSSLELGDSALYFCASSAPETGEVSPLHFGNGTRLTVT.

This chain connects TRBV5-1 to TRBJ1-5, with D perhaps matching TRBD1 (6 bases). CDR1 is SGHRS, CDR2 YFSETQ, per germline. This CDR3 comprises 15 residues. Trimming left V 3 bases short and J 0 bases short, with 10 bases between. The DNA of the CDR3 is TGCGCCAGCAGCTCGACGACAGGTAGCAATCAGCCCCAGCATTTT. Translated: CASSSTTGSNQPQHF.

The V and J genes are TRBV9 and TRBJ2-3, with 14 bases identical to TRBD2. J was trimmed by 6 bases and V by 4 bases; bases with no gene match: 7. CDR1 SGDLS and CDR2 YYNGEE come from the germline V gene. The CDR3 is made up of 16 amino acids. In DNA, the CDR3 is TGTGCCAGCAGCTTCGGACTAGCGGGAGGTGTGGATACGCAGTATTTT. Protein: CASSFGLAGGVDTQYF.

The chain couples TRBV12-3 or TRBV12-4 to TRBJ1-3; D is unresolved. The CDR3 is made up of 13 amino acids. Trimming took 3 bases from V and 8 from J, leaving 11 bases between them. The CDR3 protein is CASSLRHLDTIYF. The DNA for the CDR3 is TGTGCCAGCAGTTTGAGGCACCTGGACACCATATATTTT.

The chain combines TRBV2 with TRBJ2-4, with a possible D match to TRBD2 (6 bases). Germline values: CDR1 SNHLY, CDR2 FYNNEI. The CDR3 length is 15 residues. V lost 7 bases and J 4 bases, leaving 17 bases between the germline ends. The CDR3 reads CASTGGQGTKNIQYF. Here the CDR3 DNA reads TGTGCCAGCACCGGAGGGCAGGGCACAAAAAACATTCAGTACTTC.